These T cell receptor beta chains were read from a single sample in a study of human T cells and chemical hapten exposure. One entry per CDR3 protein results from TCRdb running MiXCR on the RACE reads. The sample holds about 110,000 distinct CDR3 sequences, approximately 10% seen once. This material consisted of whole blood, taken in connection with sensitization to the hapten diphenylcyclopropenone (DPC). These receptors all stem from a woman in her 40s with alopecia areata. Some clones in this sample may be carry-over from other donors' samples. Each CDR3 is given with its conserved first and last residue. A D gene is named only where the DNA matches it firmly. Size is stated for part of the rows, as once, few or many counts, or as a class when the clone is expanded.

many	TRBV6-2/TRBV6-3	.	TRBJ2-2	14	TGTGCCAGCCTGGACATATCGAACACCGGGGAGCTGTTTTTT	CASLDISNTGELFF
.	TRBV5-4	.	TRBJ2-3	16	TGTGCCAGCGCGATCGGGGGCCAGTATAGCACAGATACGCAGTATTTT	CASAIGGQYSTDTQYF
.	TRBV20-1	.	TRBJ2-7	13	TGCAGTGCTAGACCCAGTACAATCGACGAGCAGTACTTC	CSARPSTIDEQYF
many	TRBV20-1	.	TRBJ2-1	13	TGCAGTGCTCCCGGCGCCTCCTACAATGAGCAGTTCTTC	CSAPGASYNEQFF
many	TRBV6-2/TRBV6-3	.	TRBJ1-5	14	TGTGCCAGCCGGGTTCCCCATGTAAATCAGCCCCAGCATTTT	CASRVPHVNQPQHF
.	TRBV4-3	TRBD2	TRBJ2-2	16	TGCGCCAGCAGCCCCCGGTCTAGCGGAGCCGAACTGGAGCTGTTTTTT	CASSPRSSGAELELFF
few	TRBV3-1	.	TRBJ2-6	17	TGTGCCAGCAGCCAGCAGATCGGGGTTTCCGGGGCCAACGTCCTGACTTTC	CASSQQIGVSGANVLTF
.	TRBV5-5	.	TRBJ2-5	14	TGTGCCAGCAGCTTCCCGGACAGACAAGAGACCCAGTACTTC	CASSFPDRQETQYF
.	TRBV9	.	TRBJ1-1	14	TGTGCCAGCAGCGTAGGACAGATGAACACTGAAGCTTTCTTT	CASSVGQMNTEAFF
few	TRBV6-5	.	TRBJ2-1	18	TGTGCCAGCAGTTACTACTCCTTAGCTCCGGGACCCCTCAATGAGCAGTTCTTC	CASSYYSLAPGPLNEQFF
.	TRBV9	TRBD1	TRBJ2-3	15	TGTGCCAGCAGCACCCGGGACAGGGTTGGAGATACGCAGTATTTT	CASSTRDRVGDTQYF
many	TRBV20-1	.	TRBJ2-3	11	TGCAGTGCGGCGATTCCAGATACGCAGTATTTT	CSAAIPDTQYF
many	TRBV20-1	.	TRBJ1-1	12	TGCAGTGCTAGGTGGAGGGGCACTGAAGCTTTCTTT	CSARWRGTEAFF
many	TRBV4-3	TRBD2	TRBJ2-1	16	TGCGCCAGCAGCCAAGAACCTAGCGGGGTATACAATGAGCAGTTCTTC	CASSQEPSGVYNEQFF
many	TRBV11-2	TRBD1	TRBJ2-6	17	TGTGCCAGCAGCTTTGGACAGGGTCACTCTGGGGCCAACGTCCTGACTTTC	CASSFGQGHSGANVLTF
.	TRBV19	.	TRBJ1-5	13	TGTGCCAGTTGTCGGGGGTTGAATCAGCCCCAGCATTTT	CASCRGLNQPQHF
many	TRBV24-1	.	TRBJ2-1	16	TGTGCCACCAGTGATTTCCCCGAAAGCTCCTACAATGAGCAGTTCTTC	CATSDFPESSYNEQFF
.	TRBV3-1	.	TRBJ2-3	12	TGTGCCAGCAGTCACGACACAGATACGCAGTATTTT	CASSHDTDTQYF
many	TRBV12-3/TRBV12-4	TRBD2	TRBJ2-5	15	TGTGCCAGCACCCGAGGTAGCGGGATCGGTGAGACCCAGTACTTC	CASTRGSGIGETQYF
many	TRBV10-3	.	TRBJ1-6	19	TGTGCCATCAGTGGAGTCGGAGACGGGACGGGGGCCGGTAATTCACCCCTCCACTTT	CAISGVGDGTGAGNSPLHF
few	TRBV7-6	.	TRBJ2-3	13	TGTGCCAGCAGCTTCCGGCCGACAGATACGCAGTATTTT	CASSFRPTDTQYF
.	TRBV24-1	.	TRBJ1-1	15	TGTGCCACCAGTGACCACAAAACAGGGAACACTGAAGCTTTCTTT	CATSDHKTGNTEAFF
few	TRBV5-8	.	TRBJ2-5	13	TGTGCCAGCCCCGAGGGAGCTAAAGAGACCCAGTACTTC	CASPEGAKETQYF
.	TRBV2	TRBD2	TRBJ2-1	14	TGTGCCAGCAGTGAAGCCGGCGGGGGGTCTGAGCAGTTCTTC	CASSEAGGGSEQFF
few	TRBV5-3	.	TRBJ2-3	15	TGTGCCAGAAGCTGGGGTGGGACGTGCACAGATACGCAGTATTTT	CARSWGGTCTDTQYF
few	TRBV4-3	TRBD1	TRBJ1-1	13	TGCGCCAGTAGACAGGGAAGAACGACTGAAGCTTTCTTT	CASRQGRTTEAFF
few	TRBV12-3/TRBV12-4	.	TRBJ2-5	15	TGTGCCAGCAGCTCCAGGGGGGGGTTTGTAGAGACCCAGTACTTC	CASSSRGGFVETQYF
few	TRBV7-2	.	TRBJ1-2	15	TGTGCCAGCAGCTTAATGGCAGGGCCTTCCTATGGCTACACCTTC	CASSLMAGPSYGYTF
many	TRBV29-1	.	TRBJ1-2	11	TGCAGCGTTGAAGAACGACACCCTAACACCTTC	CSVEERHPNTF
.	TRBV6-5	TRBD1	TRBJ1-1	12	TGTGCCAGCAGTCGGGGACAGGGCGAAGCTTTCTTT	CASSRGQGEAFF
many	TRBV20-1	.	TRBJ1-1	15	TGCAGTGCTAGGAGTGAGACGGGCTCGAACACTGAAGCTTTCTTT	CSARSETGSNTEAFF
.	TRBV6-6	.	TRBJ1-1	14	TGTGCCGTGGTGGCGACAGTGAGGAACACTGAAGCTTTCTTT	CAVVATVRNTEAFF
few	TRBV7-9	TRBD1	TRBJ1-2	15	TGTGCCTCTTCGGCCAGAGGGTTTGGGACAGCTGGCTACACCTTC	CASSARGFGTAGYTF
.	TRBV5-1	TRBD1	TRBJ1-1	13	TGCGCCAACAGCTTGGCGTCAGGGGGAGAAGCTTTCTTT	CANSLASGGEAFF
.	TRBV6-1	.	TRBJ1-2	14	TGTGCCAGCAGTGAGCCGGGGCGGGCATTGAACTACACCTTC	CASSEPGRALNYTF
many	TRBV12-3/TRBV12-4	TRBD1	TRBJ1-6	15	TGTGCCAGCAGTCCCGCGGGACAGGGGGCCCCCACCCTCCACTTT	CASSPAGQGAPTLHF
.	TRBV6-6	.	TRBJ2-7	15	TGTGCCAGCGCCCTCTCCAGGAGGGGGACCTACGAGCAGTACTTC	CASALSRRGTYEQYF
many	TRBV7-8	.	TRBJ1-5	16	TGTGCCAGCAGCCCGGTTGGGGGGCAGAGCAATCAGCCCCAGCATTTT	CASSPVGGQSNQPQHF
.	TRBV11-2	.	TRBJ2-7	11	TGTGCCAGCAGCTTAGGAGTCGAGCAGTACTTC	CASSLGVEQYF
few	TRBV29-1	TRBD1	TRBJ1-1	12	TGCAGCGTTGACAGGGGGCGGACTGAAGCTTTCTTT	CSVDRGRTEAFF
.	TRBV20-1	.	TRBJ2-2	13	TGCAGTGCAAGACTAGTCCAAACCGGGGAGCTGTTTTTT	CSARLVQTGELFF
few	TRBV9	.	TRBJ2-2	16	TGTGCCAGCAGCGGCGTGGGCAGGGCGAACACCGGGGAGCTGTTTTTT	CASSGVGRANTGELFF
.	TRBV11-2	.	TRBJ1-1	13	TGTGCCAGCAGCTTAGCACTTCAGGGTGAAGCTTTCTTT	CASSLALQGEAFF
many	TRBV11-2	TRBD1	TRBJ1-6	15	TGTGCCAGCAGCTTCGACAGGGATCATAATTCACCCCTCCACTTT	CASSFDRDHNSPLHF
.	TRBV7-9	TRBD1	TRBJ1-3	14	TGTGCCACCGACGACAGGGACTCTGGAAACACCATATATTTT	CATDDRDSGNTIYF
.	TRBV2	.	TRBJ2-7	12	TGTGCCAGCCGTGGGGCCGCGGGAGAGCAGTACTTC	CASRGAAGEQYF
.	TRBV4-3	TRBD2	TRBJ2-1	16	TGCGCCAGCAGCCAAGAGAGCGGGAGGGCCGTTAATGAGCAGTTCTTC	CASSQESGRAVNEQFF
many	TRBV12-3/TRBV12-4	.	TRBJ1-1	14	TGTGCCAGCAGTTTAGTTGCAGGGGTCACTGAAGCTTTCTTT	CASSLVAGVTEAFF
.	TRBV15	TRBD1	TRBJ2-1	15	TGTGCCACCAGCAGAGAAAAAAGGACAGGGATTGAGCAGTTCTTC	CATSREKRTGIEQFF
.	TRBV29-1	.	TRBJ2-7	13	TGCAGCGTTGAAACGGGGCCCGGCTACGAGCAGTACTTC	CSVETGPGYEQYF
.	TRBV6-2/TRBV6-3	TRBD1	TRBJ1-1	21	TGTGCCAGCAGTTGGAGCCATCCGGGACAGGGGGTAGTTGGCGCGAACACTGAAGCTTTCTTT	CASSWSHPGQGVVGANTEAFF
.	TRBV5-1	.	TRBJ2-7	14	TGCGCCAGCAGCTCACCTGCCTCGAAAGAGGAGCAGTACTTC	CASSSPASKEEQYF